A single sample is the source of the 3 T cell receptor beta chains below, sequenced in a study of blood T cell repertoires in COVID-19 (dated by TCRdb to about 2020). Library generation was performed with the immunoSEQ multiplex PCR assay. TCRdb provides this immuneACCESS table in a form limited to in-frame rearrangements. Some clones are lacking; in checked studies, under half of them reflect an unresolved V gene, and why the rest are absent is not known. The sample yields approximately 210,000 clones; roughly 84% were counted once. Jointly, the top ten make up over 9.5% of the sample. The sequenced material came from peripheral blood. The source is a woman older than 75 with COVID-19, enrolled during active disease.

This clone was observed once. CDR3 sequence (DNA): TGTGCCAGCCTCGACAGGGGGGCCTACAATGAGCAGTTCTTC. Translated, it gives CASLDRGAYNEQFF. The rearrangement links TRBV7-2 to TRBJ2-1; 9 nucleotides agree with TRBD1. The CDR3 contains 14 residues. The germline V gene encodes CDR1 SGHTA and CDR2 FQGNSA. J gave up 2 bases and V 8 bases, and 4 bases lay outside the gene matches.

The V and J genes are TRBV28 and TRBJ1-1; TRBD1 might be the D (6 bases). Germline V gene data show CDR1 as MDHEN and CDR2 as SYDVKM. The CDR3 has 16 residues. Trimming pared 0 bases from V and 4 bases from J, leaving 15 bases between. The CDR3 coding sequence is TGTGCCAGCAGTTTATGGGCCCGAGGGGGAAGCACTGAAGCTTTCTTT. As protein: CASSLWARGGSTEAFF.

The J gene is TRBJ2-1, the V gene TRBV13; TRBD1 matches 9 bases. The CDR3 has 15 amino acids. In germline, CDR1 is PRHDT, CDR2 FYEKMQ (reference sequence). V lost 0 bases to trimming and J lost 10 bases; unmatched junction nucleotides: 7. CDR3 DNA: TGTGCCAGCAGCTTAGGGCTGGACAGGGGTGACGAGCAGTTCTTC. Amino acids: CASSLGLDRGDEQFF.